This TCR beta chain was obtained from a study of cytomegalovirus exposure and HLA in healthy donors. V was cut by 4 bases and J by 3 bases, with 4 bases left in between. CDR3 length: 12 amino acids. The germline V gene encodes CDR1 SGHNT and CDR2 YYREEE (reference sequence). In the PCR, 60 Vbeta and 13 Jbeta primers were used. The table came from immunoSEQ multiplex PCR; TCRdb's copy has only in-frame clones and leaves some out. Among about 160,000 clones listed, roughly 70% were seen once. This clonotype originated in a woman in her fifties or sixties in good health and CMV-seropositive. The chain joins TRBV5-4 to TRBJ2-2; D unresolved. Sequencing was carried out using PBMCs. The CDR3, as DNA: TGTGCCAGCAGCCACTACACCGGGGAGCTGTTTTTT. As protein: CASSHYTGELFF.